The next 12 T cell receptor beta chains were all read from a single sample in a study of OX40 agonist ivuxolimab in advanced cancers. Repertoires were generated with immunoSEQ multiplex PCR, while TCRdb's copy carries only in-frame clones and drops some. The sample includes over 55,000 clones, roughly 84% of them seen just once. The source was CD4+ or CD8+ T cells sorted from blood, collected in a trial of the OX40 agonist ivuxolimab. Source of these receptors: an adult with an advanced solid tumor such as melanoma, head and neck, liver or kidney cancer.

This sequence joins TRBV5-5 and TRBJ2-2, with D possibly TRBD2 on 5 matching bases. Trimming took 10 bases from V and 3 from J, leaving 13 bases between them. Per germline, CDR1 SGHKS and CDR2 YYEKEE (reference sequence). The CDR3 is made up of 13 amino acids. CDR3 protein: CAGVRRDTGELFF. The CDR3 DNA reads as TGTGCCGGCGTTAGGCGGGACACCGGGGAGCTGTTTTTT.

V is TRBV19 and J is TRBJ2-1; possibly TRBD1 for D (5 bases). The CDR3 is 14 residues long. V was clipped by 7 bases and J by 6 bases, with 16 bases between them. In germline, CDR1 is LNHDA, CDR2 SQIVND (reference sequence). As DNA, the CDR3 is TGTGCCAGTACATTTGGGGCATGGAGCAATGAGCAGTTCTTC. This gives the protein CASTFGAWSNEQFF.

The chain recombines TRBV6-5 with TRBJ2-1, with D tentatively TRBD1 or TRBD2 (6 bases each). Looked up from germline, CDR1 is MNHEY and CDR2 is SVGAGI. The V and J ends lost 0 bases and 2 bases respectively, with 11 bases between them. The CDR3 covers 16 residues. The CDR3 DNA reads TGTGCCAGCAGTTACTCGAACGGGGGCCCCTACAATGAGCAGTTCTTC. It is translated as CASSYSNGGPYNEQFF.

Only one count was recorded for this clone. The CDR3 loop reads CASSLEVDTGGGYTF. In nucleotides, the CDR3 is TGTGCCAGCAGCTTAGAGGTGGACACAGGGGGCGGCTACACCTTC. V is TRBV7-8 and J is TRBJ1-2, with 9 bases that match TRBD1. The CDR3 consists of 15 residues. Germline-derived CDR1 and CDR2 are SGHVS and FQNEAQ. Trimming cost V 1 base and J 8 bases; bases outside gene matches: 8. The variable domain in full, with the rest retrieved from reference TRBV7-8 and TRBJ1-2, is GAGVSQSPRYKVAKRGQDVALRCDPISGHVSLFWYQQALGQGPEFLTYFQNEAQLDKSGLPSDRFFAERPEGSVSTLKIQRTQQEDSAVYLCASSLEVDTGGGYTFGSGTRLTVV.

The DNA for the CDR3 is TGCGCCAGCAGCTTGTATGGAGGTAGCAATCAGCCCCAGCATTTT. Its translation: CASSLYGGSNQPQHF. The gene calls are TRBV5-1 and TRBJ1-5; D is unclear. Germline loops: CDR1 SGHRS, CDR2 YFSETQ. This CDR3 comprises 15 residues. The germline V and J ends were trimmed by 1 base and 0 bases, with 8 bases remaining between them.

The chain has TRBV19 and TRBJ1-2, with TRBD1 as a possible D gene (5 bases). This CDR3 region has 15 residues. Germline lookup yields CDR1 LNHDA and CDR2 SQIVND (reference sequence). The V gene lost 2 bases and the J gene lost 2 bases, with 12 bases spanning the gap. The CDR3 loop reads CASSISPRGNYGYTF. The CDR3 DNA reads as TGTGCCAGTAGTATATCCCCAAGGGGCAACTATGGCTACACCTTC. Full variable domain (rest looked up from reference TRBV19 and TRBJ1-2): DGGITQSPKYLFRKEGQNVTLSCEQNLNHDAMYWYRQDPGQGLRLIYYSQIVNDFQKGDIAEGYSVSREKKESFPLTVTSAQKNPTAFYLCASSISPRGNYGYTFGSGTRLTVV.

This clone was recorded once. The CDR3 sequence is CASRTGTGHEKLFF. The CDR3 DNA sequence: TGTGCCAGCAGGACCGGGACAGGGCATGAAAAACTGTTTTTT. This chain joins TRBV7-2 and TRBJ1-4; TRBD1 agrees at 9 bases. Looked up from germline, CDR1 is SGHTA and CDR2 is FQGNSA. CDR3 length equals 14 residues. V dropped 6 bases and J dropped 6; count of bases not matched to a gene: 5.

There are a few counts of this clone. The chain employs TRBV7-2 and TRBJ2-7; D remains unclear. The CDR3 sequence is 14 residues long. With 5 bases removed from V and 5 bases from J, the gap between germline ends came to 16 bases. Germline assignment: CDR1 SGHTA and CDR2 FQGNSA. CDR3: CASSQIPGTNEQYF. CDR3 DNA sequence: TGTGCCAGCAGCCAAATCCCGGGCACTAACGAGCAGTACTTC.

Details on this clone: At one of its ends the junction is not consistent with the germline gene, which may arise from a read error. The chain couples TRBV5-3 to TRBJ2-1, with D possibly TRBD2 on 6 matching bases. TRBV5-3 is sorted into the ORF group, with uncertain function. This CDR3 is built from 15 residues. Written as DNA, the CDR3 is TGTGCCAGAAGCTTGTGTAGACTAGGGAAACTCGAGCGGTTCTTC. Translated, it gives CARSLCRLGKLERFF.

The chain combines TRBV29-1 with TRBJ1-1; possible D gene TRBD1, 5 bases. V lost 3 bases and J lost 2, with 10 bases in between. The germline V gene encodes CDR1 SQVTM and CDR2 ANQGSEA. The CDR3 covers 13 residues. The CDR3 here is CSVDLGGNTEAFF. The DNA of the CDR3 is TGCAGCGTTGACTTGGGGGGAAACACTGAAGCTTTCTTT. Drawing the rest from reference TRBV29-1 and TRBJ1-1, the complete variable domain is SAVISQKPSRDICQRGTSLTIQCQVDSQVTMMFWYRQQPGQSLTLIATANQGSEATYESGFVIDKFPISRPNLTFSTLTVSNMSPEDSSIYLCSVDLGGNTEAFFGQGTRLTVV.

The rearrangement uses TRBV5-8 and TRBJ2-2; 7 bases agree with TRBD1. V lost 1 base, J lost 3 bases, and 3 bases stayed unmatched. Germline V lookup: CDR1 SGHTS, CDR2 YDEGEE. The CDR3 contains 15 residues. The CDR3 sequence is CASSLRGGDTGELFF. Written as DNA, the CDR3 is TGTGCCAGCAGCTTGCGAGGGGGCGACACCGGGGAGCTGTTTTTT.

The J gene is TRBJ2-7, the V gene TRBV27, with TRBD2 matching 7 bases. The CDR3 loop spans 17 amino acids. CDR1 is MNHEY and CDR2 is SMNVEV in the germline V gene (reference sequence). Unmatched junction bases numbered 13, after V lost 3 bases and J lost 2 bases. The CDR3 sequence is CASSFLRSGYGTYEQYF. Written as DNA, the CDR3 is TGTGCCAGCAGTTTCCTCCGTAGCGGGTACGGTACCTACGAGCAGTACTTC.